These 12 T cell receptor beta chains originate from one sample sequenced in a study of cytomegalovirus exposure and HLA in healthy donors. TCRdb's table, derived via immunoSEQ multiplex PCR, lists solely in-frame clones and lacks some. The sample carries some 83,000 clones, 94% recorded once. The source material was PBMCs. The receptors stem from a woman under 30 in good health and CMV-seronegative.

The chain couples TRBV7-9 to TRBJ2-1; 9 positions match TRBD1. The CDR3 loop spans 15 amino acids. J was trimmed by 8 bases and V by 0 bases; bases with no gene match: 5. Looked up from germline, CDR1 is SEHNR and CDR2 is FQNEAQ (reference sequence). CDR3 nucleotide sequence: TGTGCCAGCAGCTTAGCCGGGACAGGGTTGGATGAGCAGTTCTTC. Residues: CASSLAGTGLDEQFF.

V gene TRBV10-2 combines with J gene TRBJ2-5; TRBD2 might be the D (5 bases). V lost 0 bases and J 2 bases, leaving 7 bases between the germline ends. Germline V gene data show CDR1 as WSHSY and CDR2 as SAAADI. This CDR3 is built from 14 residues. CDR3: CASSESRVQETQYF. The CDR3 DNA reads TGCGCCAGCAGTGAGTCGCGGGTGCAAGAGACCCAGTACTTC.

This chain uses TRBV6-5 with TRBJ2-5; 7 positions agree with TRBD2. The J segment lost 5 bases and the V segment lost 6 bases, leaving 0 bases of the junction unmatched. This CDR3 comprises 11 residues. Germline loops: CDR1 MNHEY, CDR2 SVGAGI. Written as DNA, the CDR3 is TGTGCCAGCAGGGGGGGGGAGACCCAGTACTTC. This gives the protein CASRGGETQYF.

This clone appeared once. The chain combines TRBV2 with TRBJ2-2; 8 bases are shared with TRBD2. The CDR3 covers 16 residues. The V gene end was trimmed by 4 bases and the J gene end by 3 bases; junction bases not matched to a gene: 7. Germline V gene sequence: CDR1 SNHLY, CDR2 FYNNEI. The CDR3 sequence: CASSGRGGPHTGELFF. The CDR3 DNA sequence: TGTGCCAGCAGTGGACGGGGGGGCCCGCACACCGGGGAGCTGTTTTTT.

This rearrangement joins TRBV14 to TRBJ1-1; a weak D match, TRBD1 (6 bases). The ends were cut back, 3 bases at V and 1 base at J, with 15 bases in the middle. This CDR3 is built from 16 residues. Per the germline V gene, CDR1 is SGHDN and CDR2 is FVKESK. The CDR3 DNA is TGTGCCAGCAGCCAGGCTCAGGACAGAAAGAACACTGAAGCTTTCTTT. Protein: CASSQAQDRKNTEAFF.

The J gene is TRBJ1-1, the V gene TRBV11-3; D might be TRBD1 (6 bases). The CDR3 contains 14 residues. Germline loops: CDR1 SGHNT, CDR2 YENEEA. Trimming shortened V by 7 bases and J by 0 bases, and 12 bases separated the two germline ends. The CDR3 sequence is CASTPGQMNTEAFF. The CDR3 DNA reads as TGTGCCAGCACCCCCGGACAGATGAACACTGAAGCTTTCTTT.

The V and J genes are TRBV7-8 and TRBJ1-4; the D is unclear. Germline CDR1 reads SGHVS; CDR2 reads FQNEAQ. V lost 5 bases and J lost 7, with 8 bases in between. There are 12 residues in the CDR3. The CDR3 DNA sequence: TGTGCCAGCAGCCTCTCGGGTGAAAAACTGTTTTTT. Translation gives CASSLSGEKLFF.

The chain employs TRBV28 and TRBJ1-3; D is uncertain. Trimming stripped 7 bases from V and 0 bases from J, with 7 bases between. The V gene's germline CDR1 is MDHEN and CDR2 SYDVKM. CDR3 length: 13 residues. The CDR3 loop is CASTVLSGNTIYF. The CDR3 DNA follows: TGTGCCAGCACAGTCCTCTCTGGAAACACCATATATTTT.

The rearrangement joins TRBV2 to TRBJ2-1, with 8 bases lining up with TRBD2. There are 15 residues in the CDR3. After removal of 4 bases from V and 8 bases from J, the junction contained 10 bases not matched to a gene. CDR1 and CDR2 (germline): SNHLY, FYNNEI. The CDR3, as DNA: TGTGCCAGCAGTGTGGGAGCGGGGGCCGGCTATGAGCAGTTCTTC. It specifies CASSVGAGAGYEQFF. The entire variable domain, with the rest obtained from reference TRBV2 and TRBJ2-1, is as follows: EPEVTQTPSHQVTQMGQEVILRCVPISNHLYFYWYRQILGQKVEFLVSFYNNEISEKSEIFDDQFSVERPDGSNFTLKIRSTKLEDSAMYFCASSVGAGAGYEQFFGPGTRLTVL.

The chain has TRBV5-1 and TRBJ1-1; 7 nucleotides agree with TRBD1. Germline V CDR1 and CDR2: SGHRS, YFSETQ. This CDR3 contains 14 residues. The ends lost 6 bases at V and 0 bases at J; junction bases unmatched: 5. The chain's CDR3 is CASTQTGLNTEAFF. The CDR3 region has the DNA TGCGCCAGCACACAGACAGGGCTGAACACTGAAGCTTTCTTT. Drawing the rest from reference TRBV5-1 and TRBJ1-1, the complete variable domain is KAGVTQTPRYLIKTRGQQVTLSCSPISGHRSVSWYQQTPGQGLQFLFEYFSETQRNKGNFPGRFSGRQFSNSRSEMNVSTLELGDSALYLCASTQTGLNTEAFFGQGTRLTVV.

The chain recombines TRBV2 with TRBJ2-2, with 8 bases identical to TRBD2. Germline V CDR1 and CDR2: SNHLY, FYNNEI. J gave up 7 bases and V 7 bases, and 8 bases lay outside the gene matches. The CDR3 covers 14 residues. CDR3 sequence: CASTERTSRGELFF. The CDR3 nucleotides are TGTGCCAGCACCGAAAGGACTAGCCGCGGGGAGCTGTTTTTT.

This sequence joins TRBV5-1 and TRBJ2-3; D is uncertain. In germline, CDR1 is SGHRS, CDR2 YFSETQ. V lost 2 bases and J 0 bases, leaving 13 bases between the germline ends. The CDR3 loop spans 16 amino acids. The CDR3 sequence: CASSFGTTPSTDTQYF. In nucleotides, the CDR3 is TGCGCCAGCAGCTTTGGTACTACTCCAAGCACAGATACGCAGTATTTT.